The 20 T cell receptor beta chains given below trace back to one sample, sequenced in a study of shared clonotypes between healthy human individuals (dated by TCRdb to about 2020). Library prep was done by the immunoSEQ multiplex PCR assay. TCRdb holds this immuneACCESS table with in-frame rearrangements only. Some clones are missing; in checked studies, unresolved V genes explain under half, and the rest has no known cause. The sample has 1.4 million or so clones on record, about 98.5% of them singletons. About 0.34% of the sample lies in the top ten. The sample taken for sequencing was naive CD4+ T cells sorted from blood. Taken with the paper, the label for cell subset or site translates to: CD45RA+ positively selected. The receptors originated from a young man in good health.

J is TRBJ1-1 and V is TRBV28, with no clear D. The CDR3 has 15 residues. From germline, CDR1 is MDHEN and CDR2 SYDVKM. Trimming pared 5 bases from V and 1 base from J, leaving 14 bases between. CDR3 coding DNA: TGTGCCAGCAGTGATCAAGGGTTGAAGAACACTGAAGCTTTCTTT. Residues: CASSDQGLKNTEAFF. The variable domain in full, with the rest retrieved from reference TRBV28 and TRBJ1-1, is DVKVTQSSRYLVKRTGEKVFLECVQDMDHENMFWYRQDPGLGLRLIYFSYDVKMKEKGDIPEGYSVSREKKERFSLILESASTNQTSMYLCASSDQGLKNTEAFFGQGTRLTVV.

This chain links TRBV7-2 with TRBJ1-5; D ambiguous. The CDR3 length is 15 residues. Germline V gene sequence: CDR1 SGHTA, CDR2 FQGNSA. Trimming pared 2 bases from V and 0 bases from J, leaving 8 bases between. CDR3 protein: CASSLLPISNQPQHF. CDR3 bases: TGTGCCAGCAGCTTATTGCCAATTAGCAATCAGCCCCAGCATTTT.

Only one count was recorded for this clone. The chain carries TRBV4-1 and TRBJ1-1; D call uncertain. CDR1 and CDR2 (germline): MGHRA, YSYEKL. The CDR3 covers 15 residues. With 1 base removed from V and 6 bases from J, the gap between germline ends came to 15 bases. The CDR3 loop is CASSQVGGMGPEAFF. The CDR3 nucleotides read TGCGCCAGCAGCCAAGTAGGAGGAATGGGCCCTGAAGCTTTCTTT.

J is TRBJ2-7 and V is TRBV5-4, with D maybe TRBD2 (6 bases). The V gene lost 4 bases and the J gene lost 7 bases, with 24 bases spanning the gap. CDR1 is SGHNT, CDR2 YYREEE, per germline (reference sequence). The length of the CDR3 is 16 residues. The CDR3 here is CASSVSLAKGTREQYF. For the CDR3, the DNA is TGTGCCAGCAGCGTATCTCTAGCGAAAGGTACTCGGGAGCAGTACTTC.

The genes are TRBV9 and TRBJ2-1, with 9 bases that match TRBD2. V lost 2 bases and J lost 7; bases outside the gene matches: 7. The CDR3 contains 15 residues. From germline, CDR1 is SGDLS and CDR2 YYNGEE. The CDR3 DNA follows: TGTGCCAGCAGCGTTCTTAGCGGGAGTTGGAATGAGCAGTTCTTC. This sequence encodes CASSVLSGSWNEQFF.

The genes are TRBV18 and TRBJ1-3; D perhaps matches TRBD1 (6 bases). Germline values: CDR1 KGHSH, CDR2 LQKENI. Trimming left V 0 bases short and J 2 bases short, with 8 bases between. The CDR3 runs 15 residues. For the CDR3, the DNA is TGTGCCAGCTCACCACCTTACAGGGCTGGAAACACCATATATTTT. This gives the protein CASSPPYRAGNTIYF.

With regard to this clone: The identical CDR3 is also encoded by other nucleotide sequences in the sample. The chain is built from TRBV18 and TRBJ2-1; the match to TRBD2 covers 13 bases. Trimming took 3 bases from V and 7 from J; bases not matched to a gene: 3. CDR3 size: 15 residues. CDR1 KGHSH and CDR2 LQKENI come from the germline V gene. The CDR3 reads CASSPGLAGANEQFF. The CDR3 bases are TGTGCCAGCTCACCTGGACTAGCGGGAGCGAATGAGCAGTTCTTC.

V is TRBV2 and J is TRBJ1-1; D not certain. V was clipped by 8 bases and J by 1 base, with 8 bases between them. This CDR3 contains 12 residues. Germline V gives CDR1 SNHLY, CDR2 FYNNEI. CDR3 nucleotide sequence: TGTGCCAGCTGGATAGGGAACACTGAAGCTTTCTTT. This sequence encodes CASWIGNTEAFF.

The CDR3 here is CASSLDSGNTIYF. The CDR3 DNA sequence: TGTGCCAGCAGCCTGGACTCAGGAAACACCATATATTTT. This chain links TRBV5-6 with TRBJ1-3; D remains ambiguous. Deletions cut 4 bases from V and 4 bases from J, with 9 bases between. The CDR3 has 13 amino acids. CDR1 is SGHDT, CDR2 YYEEEE, per germline.

With regard to this clone: Different DNA sequences within this sample yield the same CDR3. This chain links TRBV18 with TRBJ1-2; the D is unclear. CDR3 size: 13 residues. Germline V gene sequence: CDR1 KGHSH, CDR2 LQKENI. Trimming took off 3 bases at V and 1 base at J, with 6 bases between the two ends. CDR3 in amino acids: CASSPGDNYGYTF. The CDR3 nucleotides read TGTGCCAGCTCACCCGGGGATAACTATGGCTACACCTTC. The full variable domain, its missing parts supplied by reference TRBV18 and TRBJ1-2, is NAGVMQNPRHLVRRRGQEARLRCSPMKGHSHVYWYRQLPEEGLKFMVYLQKENIIDESGMPKERFSAEFPKEGPSILRIQQVVRGDSAAYFCASSPGDNYGYTFGSGTRLTVV.

This chain uses TRBV2 with TRBJ2-7; TRBD1 matches at 8 bases. This CDR3 is built from 12 residues. Germline values: CDR1 SNHLY, CDR2 FYNNEI. Trimming removed 6 bases from V and 9 bases from J; junction bases left unmatched: 7. CDR3 loop: CASSVRQGTQYF. The CDR3 nucleotides are TGTGCCAGCAGCGTTCGACAGGGGACGCAGTACTTC.

As DNA, the CDR3 is TGTGCCAGCAGCCCCACTCCTTCGGGATCGGTCGGCTACACCTTC. It encodes CASSPTPSGSVGYTF. The chain joins TRBV11-2 to TRBJ1-2; no definite D call. CDR3 length: 15 residues. The V gene's germline CDR1 is SGHAT and CDR2 FQNNGV. The V end was cut by 5 bases, the J end by 8 bases, with 21 bases between. The variable domain in full, completed from reference TRBV11-2 and TRBJ1-2, reads EAGVAQSPRYKIIEKRQSVAFWCNPISGHATLYWYQQILGQGPKLLIQFQNNGVVDDSQLPKDRFSAERLKGVDSTLKIQPAKLEDSAVYLCASSPTPSGSVGYTFGSGTRLTVV.

The gene calls are TRBV5-1 and TRBJ2-1; 12 bases line up with TRBD2. This CDR3 region has 16 residues. Germline trimming cut 0 bases from V and 8 bases from J; bases unmatched to any gene: 6. CDR1 and CDR2 (germline): SGHRS, YFSETQ. The CDR3 bases are TGCGCCAGCAGCTTGGGGCCGACTAGCGGGAGCGATGAGCAGTTCTTC. It yields the protein CASSLGPTSGSDEQFF.

The chain carries TRBV11-2 and TRBJ2-1, with D perhaps matching TRBD1 or TRBD2 (5 bases each). Germline assignment: CDR1 SGHAT and CDR2 FQNNGV. Trimming took 5 bases from V and 0 from J, leaving 11 bases between them. The CDR3 extends over 15 amino acids. The CDR3 DNA reads TGTGCCAGCAGCAACCCAGGGAGCTCCTACAATGAGCAGTTCTTC. Protein: CASSNPGSSYNEQFF.

Concerning this clone: Different DNA sequences within this sample yield the same CDR3. The CDR3 bases are TGTGCCATCAGTGAGTCGAGGGGAATCTATGGCTACACCTTC. Translating gives CAISESRGIYGYTF. The chain couples TRBV10-3 to TRBJ1-2, with D tentatively TRBD1 (5 bases). CDR1 and CDR2 from the germline V gene are ENHRY and SYGVKD. There are 14 residues in the CDR3. The V and J ends lost 0 bases and 4 bases respectively, with 9 bases between them.

This clone was counted once. Other DNA sequences in the same sample also yield this CDR3. The rearrangement joins TRBV5-1 to TRBJ2-2, with D unresolved. The length of the CDR3 is 13 residues. Germline V gives CDR1 SGHRS, CDR2 YFSETQ. Trimming removed 0 bases at V and 5 bases at J, with 5 bases between. The CDR3 region is CASSLAGTGELFF. CDR3 nucleotide sequence: TGCGCCAGCAGCTTGGCAGGAACCGGGGAGCTGTTTTTT. Supplemented by reference TRBV5-1 and TRBJ2-2, the full variable domain reads KAGVTQTPRYLIKTRGQQVTLSCSPISGHRSVSWYQQTPGQGLQFLFEYFSETQRNKGNFPGRFSGRQFSNSRSEMNVSTLELGDSALYLCASSLAGTGELFFGEGSRLTVL.

The rearrangement uses TRBV5-5 and TRBJ2-3; D is unresolved. The V end lost 2 bases, the J end lost 5 bases, and 6 bases lay between the germline ends. This CDR3 region has 12 residues. CDR1 and CDR2 from the germline V gene are SGHKS and YYEKEE (reference sequence). The CDR3 loop reads CASSLGIDTQYF. DNA of the CDR3: TGTGCCAGCAGCTTAGGGATAGATACGCAGTATTTT.

The chain uses TRBV29-1 and TRBJ2-7; the D gene is possibly TRBD1 (6 bases). The CDR3 has 13 residues. Germline values: CDR1 SQVTM, CDR2 ANQGSEA. V was cut by 6 bases and J by 0 bases, with 12 bases left in between. The CDR3 protein is CSVGTLYSYEQYF. Here the CDR3 DNA reads TGCAGCGTGGGGACATTGTACTCCTACGAGCAGTACTTC.

CDR3 sequence reads: CASTQGLAASYEQYF. In nucleotides, the CDR3 is TGCGCCAGCACACAGGGACTAGCGGCCTCCTACGAGCAGTACTTC. The chain uses TRBV10-2 and TRBJ2-7, with TRBD2 identical over 11 bases. Germline V CDR1 and CDR2: WSHSY, SAAADI. V dropped 7 bases and J dropped 0; count of bases not matched to a gene: 5. The CDR3 spans 15 residues.

The gene calls are TRBV9 and TRBJ2-1; TRBD1 agrees at 8 bases. The CDR3 spans 16 residues. Germline CDR1 and CDR2: SGDLS and YYNGEE. The J segment lost 8 bases and the V segment lost 0 bases, leaving 10 bases of the junction unmatched. The CDR3 region is CASSVGQGNSLYEQFF. The CDR3 region has the DNA TGTGCCAGCAGCGTAGGACAGGGGAATTCTCTCTATGAGCAGTTCTTC.